Described below is a single T cell receptor (beta chain) sequence and its context. Data came from immunoSEQ multiplex PCR; TCRdb stores just in-frame clones and leaves some out. The sample lists about 390,000 clones; approximately 89% were seen once. CDR1 LGHDT and CDR2 YNNKEL come from the germline V gene (reference sequence). The CDR3 has 12 amino acids. V was shortened by 4 bases and J by 5 bases, with 9 bases between the two germline ends. This sample was taken from a study of blood T cell repertoires in COVID-19. The overall study: T cells, B-cell-depleted T cells, or PBMCs supplied cDNA or gDNA.

The sequencing sample was made of peripheral blood. The J gene is TRBJ2-7, the V gene TRBV3-1 (or the pseudogene TRBV3-2); no clear D. The receptor was isolated from a woman aged 55-69 years with COVID-19, enrolled during active disease. CDR3 protein: CASSLPGHEQYF. CDR3 sequence (DNA): TGTGCCAGCAGCCTCCCCGGTCACGAGCAGTACTTC.